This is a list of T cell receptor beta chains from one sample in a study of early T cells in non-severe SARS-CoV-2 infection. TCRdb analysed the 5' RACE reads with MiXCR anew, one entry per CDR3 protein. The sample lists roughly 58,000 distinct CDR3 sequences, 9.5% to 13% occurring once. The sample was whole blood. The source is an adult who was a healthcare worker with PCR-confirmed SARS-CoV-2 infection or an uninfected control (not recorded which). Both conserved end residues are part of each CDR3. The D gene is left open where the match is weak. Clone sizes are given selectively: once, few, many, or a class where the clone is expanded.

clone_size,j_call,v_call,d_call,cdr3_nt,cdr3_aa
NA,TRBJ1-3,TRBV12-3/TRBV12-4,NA,TGTGCCAGCAGCTGGGGACGTCAGGGAGCCATATATTTT,CASSWGRQGAIYF
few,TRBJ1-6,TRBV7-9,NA,TGTGCCAGCAGCTCCCAGGCCCTCCCCCTCCACTTT,CASSSQALPLHF
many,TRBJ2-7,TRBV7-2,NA,TGTGCCAGCAGCTTAGCGGGGCGGGCGGCCAACCACGAGCAGTACTTC,CASSLAGRAANHEQYF
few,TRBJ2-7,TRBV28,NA,TGTGCCAGCAGTTTCTCGGCAGGTACCTACGAGCAGTACTTC,CASSFSAGTYEQYF
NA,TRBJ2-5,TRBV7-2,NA,TGTGCCAGCAGCACCTATGGGGGGGCGTGGGAGACCCAGTACTTC,CASSTYGGAWETQYF
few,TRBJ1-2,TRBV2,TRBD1,TGTGCCAGCAGTTATACGACAGGGGGCGATGGCTACACCTTC,CASSYTTGGDGYTF
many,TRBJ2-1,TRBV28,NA,TGTGCCAGCAGTTTACCGTCTAGCTCCTACAATGAGCAGTTCTTC,CASSLPSSSYNEQFF
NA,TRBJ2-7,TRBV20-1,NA,TGCAGTGCTGCTCCATACGAGCAGTACTTC,CSAAPYEQYF
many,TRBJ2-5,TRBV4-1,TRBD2,TGCGCCAGCAGCCAAGATCGGCGGGAGTGGGGTGAGACCCAGTACTTC,CASSQDRREWGETQYF
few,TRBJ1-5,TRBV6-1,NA,TGTGCCAGCAGTTTACAGACGGCTAGCAATCAGCCCCAGCATTTT,CASSLQTASNQPQHF
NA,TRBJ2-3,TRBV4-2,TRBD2,TGTGCCAGCAGCCAAGGGAGCGGGGGGAACGCAGATACGCAGTATTTT,CASSQGSGGNADTQYF
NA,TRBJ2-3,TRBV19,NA,TGTGCCAGTAGTATAGATCAACAGGGACTAAGCACAGATACGCAGTATTTT,CASSIDQQGLSTDTQYF
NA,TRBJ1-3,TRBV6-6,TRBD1,TGTGCCAGCAGGCATCAGGGGGCTGGAAACACCATATATTTT,CASRHQGAGNTIYF
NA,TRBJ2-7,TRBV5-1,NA,TGCGCCAGCAGCTTGGGTAATATTGGCGGCTACGAGCAGTACTTC,CASSLGNIGGYEQYF
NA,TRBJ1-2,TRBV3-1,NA,TGTGCCAGCAGCCAAGAAGCTCTAGGGGGACACTATGGCTACACCTTC,CASSQEALGGHYGYTF
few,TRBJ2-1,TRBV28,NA,TGTGCCAGCAGGGGCGGGACAACTTACAATGAGCAGTTCTTC,CASRGGTTYNEQFF
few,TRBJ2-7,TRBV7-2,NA,TGTGCCAGCAGCTTAGGGTACCGGGACCGCTATAACTACGAGCAGTACTTC,CASSLGYRDRYNYEQYF
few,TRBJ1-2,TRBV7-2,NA,TGTGCCAGCAGCCACACAGGGACGCCTGGCTACACCTTC,CASSHTGTPGYTF
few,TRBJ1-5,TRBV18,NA,TGTGCCAGCTCACCACCCGGGGGGCGCGAGCAGCCCCAGCATTTT,CASSPPGGREQPQHF
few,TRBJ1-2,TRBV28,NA,TGTGCCAGCAGTACCATATCAGTCTCCTCCTTC,CASSTISVSSF
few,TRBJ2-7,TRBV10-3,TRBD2,TGTGCCATCAGTAAGGGACTAGCAAGCTACGAGCAGTACTTC,CAISKGLASYEQYF
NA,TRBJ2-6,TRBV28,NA,TGTGCCAGCAGCCTAGGTACTGGGGCCAACGTCCTGACTTTC,CASSLGTGANVLTF
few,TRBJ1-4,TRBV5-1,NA,TGCGCCAGCAAAGATAATTATGCAACTAATGAAAAACTGTTTTTT,CASKDNYATNEKLFF
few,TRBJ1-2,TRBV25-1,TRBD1,TGTGCCAGCAGTGAACAGACAGGGGCGCCTTTCTATGGCTACACCTTC,CASSEQTGAPFYGYTF
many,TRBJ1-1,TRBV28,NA,TGTGCCAGCAGTTTAGACAGCTACACTGAAGCTTTCTTT,CASSLDSYTEAFF
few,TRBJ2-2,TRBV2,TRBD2,TGTGCCAGCAGTGCTGGGACTAGCCTGAACACCGGGGAGCTGTTTTTT,CASSAGTSLNTGELFF
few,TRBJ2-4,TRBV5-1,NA,TGCGCCAGCAGTTCTTGGGATTCCAAAAACATTCAGTACTTC,CASSSWDSKNIQYF
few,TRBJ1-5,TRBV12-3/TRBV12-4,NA,TGTGCCAGCAGTATCAGGGAAAATCAGCCCCAGCATTTT,CASSIRENQPQHF
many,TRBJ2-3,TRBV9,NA,TGTGCCAGCAGCGTACCAGCGCCACTCAGCACAGATACGCAGTATTTT,CASSVPAPLSTDTQYF
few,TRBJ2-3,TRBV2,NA,TGTGCCAGCATGTACGGTACGCAGTATTTT,CASMYGTQYF
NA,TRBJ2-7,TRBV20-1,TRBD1,TGCAGTGCAAATTCGGGACAGGGCTACTACGAGCAGTACTTC,CSANSGQGYYEQYF
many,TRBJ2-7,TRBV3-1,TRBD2,TGTGCCAGCAGCCAAGGGACTAGCTCGTCCTACGAGCAGTACTTC,CASSQGTSSSYEQYF
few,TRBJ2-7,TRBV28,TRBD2,TGTGCCAGCAGTTCTCTAGCGGGAGGATACGAGCAGTACTTC,CASSSLAGGYEQYF
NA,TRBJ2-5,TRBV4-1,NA,TGCGCCAGCAGTTCCGGGGGGCCCGCAGGAGAGACCCAGTACTTC,CASSSGGPAGETQYF
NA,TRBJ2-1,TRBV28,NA,TGTGCCAGCAGTTCGCCCGGGGTCCTATACAATGAGCAGTTCTTC,CASSSPGVLYNEQFF
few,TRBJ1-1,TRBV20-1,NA,TGCAGTGCTCCTCTAACAGGGAACACTGAAGCTTTCTTT,CSAPLTGNTEAFF
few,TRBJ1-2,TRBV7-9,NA,TGTGCCAGCAGCCCAGACCACAGGGCTAACTATGGCTACACCTTC,CASSPDHRANYGYTF
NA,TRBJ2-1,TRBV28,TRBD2,TGTGCCAGCAGCGAGACTAGCGGGCGCTACAATGAGCAGTTCTTC,CASSETSGRYNEQFF
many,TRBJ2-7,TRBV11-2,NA,TGTGCCAGCAGCGTCCCGGGGTACTTCGAGCAGTACTTC,CASSVPGYFEQYF
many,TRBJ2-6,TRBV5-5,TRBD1,TGTGCCAGCAGCTATGACGGGACAGCCACATCTGGGGCCAACGTCCTGACTTTC,CASSYDGTATSGANVLTF
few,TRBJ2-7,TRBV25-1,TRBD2,TGTGCCAGCAGTGAATCGGGGGGTCGGAACTACGAGCAGTACTTC,CASSESGGRNYEQYF
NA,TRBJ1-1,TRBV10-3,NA,TGTGCCGTCTTGGGGGGAGCGGCCACTGAAGCTTTCTTT,CAVLGGAATEAFF
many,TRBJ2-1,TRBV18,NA,TGTGCCAGCTCACCACCCGTTTCGGGACACGGATACAATGAGCAGTTCTTC,CASSPPVSGHGYNEQFF
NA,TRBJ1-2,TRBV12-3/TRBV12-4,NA,TGTGCCAGCAGTCCTATACAGGGCGGTGGCTACACCTTC,CASSPIQGGGYTF
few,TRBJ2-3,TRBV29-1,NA,TGCAGCGTTCAGTTACCGGGAGATACGCAGTATTTT,CSVQLPGDTQYF
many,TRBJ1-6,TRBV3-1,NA,TGTGCCAGCAGCCAAGAGGGGCATCGAAATTCACCCCTCCACTTT,CASSQEGHRNSPLHF
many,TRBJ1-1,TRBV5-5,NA,TGTGCCAGCAGCTTTCAGGTGAACACTGAAGCTTTCTTT,CASSFQVNTEAFF
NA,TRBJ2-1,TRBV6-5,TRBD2,TGTGCCAGCAGCCCTCCGGGACTAGCGGGAGGGGGTGAGCAGTTCTTC,CASSPPGLAGGGEQFF
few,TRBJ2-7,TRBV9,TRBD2,TGTGCCAGCAGCGTAGGGGCTAGCGGGGCCTCCTACGAGCAGTACTTC,CASSVGASGASYEQYF
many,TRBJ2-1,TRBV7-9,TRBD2,TGTGCCAGCAGCTTAGGACTAGCGGGTAATTACAATGAGCAGTTCTTC,CASSLGLAGNYNEQFF
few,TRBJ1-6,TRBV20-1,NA,TGCAGTGCTAAACAGGGAGTTTCACCCCTCCACTTT,CSAKQGVSPLHF
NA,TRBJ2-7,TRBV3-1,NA,TGTGCCAGCAGTCGCTGGGGCGACGAGCAGTACTTC,CASSRWGDEQYF
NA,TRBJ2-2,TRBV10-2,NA,TGCGCCAGCGGGGCGGGAAAGGCGAACACCGGGGAGCTGTTTTTT,CASGAGKANTGELFF
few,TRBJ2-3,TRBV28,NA,TGTGCCAGCAGTTTAAGTGAGGGCACAGATACGCAGTATTTT,CASSLSEGTDTQYF
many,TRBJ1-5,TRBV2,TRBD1,TGTGCCAGCAGCTCGGACAGGGTAGGACAGCCCCAGCATTTT,CASSSDRVGQPQHF
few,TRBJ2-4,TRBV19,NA,TGTGCCAGTAGCCTGAGGCAAAACATTCAGTACTTC,CASSLRQNIQYF
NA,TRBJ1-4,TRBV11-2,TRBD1,TGTGCCAGCAGCATTGACAGGGTGGAAGAAAAACTGTTTTTT,CASSIDRVEEKLFF
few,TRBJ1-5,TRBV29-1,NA,TGCAGCGTTGGAATAGGGGTCGGTCAGCCCCAGCATTTT,CSVGIGVGQPQHF
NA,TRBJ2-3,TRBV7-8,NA,TGTGCCAGCAGGGCCCGGGACTTCCAAGATACGCAGTATTTT,CASRARDFQDTQYF
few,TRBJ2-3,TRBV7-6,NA,TGTGCCAGCAGTCCTAGGGGAGGCACAGATACGCAGTATTTT,CASSPRGGTDTQYF